This TCR beta chain was profiled in a study of Graves' ophthalmopathy and Graves' hyperthyroidism. The germline CDR1 and CDR2 sequences are MNHEY and SMNVEV (reference sequence). V lost 4 bases, J lost 4 bases, and 10 bases lay in between. The CDR3 covers 13 residues. Patients with other autoimmune diseases, uncontrolled infections, pregnancy or lactation were excluded. It was on clinical symptoms, serum thyroxine, TRAb, thyroid ultrasound and orbital computed tomography that diagnosis relied. PBMCs were isolated from an approximately 10 ml sample of fresh peripheral blood. For repertoire sequencing, the TCR beta CDR3 regions were amplified from RNA transcripts. An initial RT-PCR round employing HTBI primers preceded a second-round multiplex PCR. Each CDR3 protein is one row after TCRdb ran MiXCR on the multiplex PCR reads. In the table there are over 650,000 distinct CDR3 sequences, over 40% of which are singletons.

General study points: Most expanded clonotypes from thyroid (those above 0.001 frequency) were also found in blood.

Comments on this clonotype: Its cognate antigen is unknown.

The chain joins TRBV27 to TRBJ1-2; no clear D gene. The TCR originated in an adult man with Graves' ophthalmopathy. The source material was peripheral blood. This CDR3 reads CASSSSRFYGYTF. In DNA, the CDR3 is TGTGCCAGCAGTTCCAGTAGGTTCTATGGCTACACCTTC.